This is a list of T cell receptor beta chains from one sample in a study of shared clonotypes between healthy human individuals. Generated by immunoSEQ multiplex PCR, the TCRdb table keeps only in-frame clones and is missing some. The table has about 2.2 million clones, just over 90% seen once; the top ten hold 1.5% to 2%. The material sequenced was naive CD8+ T cells from PBMCs. These TCRs come from a young man in good health. Some clones in this sample may be carry-over from other donors' samples. The conserved cysteine and the conserved F or W are not part of the CDR3 here.

v_call cdr3_aa
TRBV27 ASSSRDRGPDGYT
TRBV29-1 SVVAGALGYGYT
TRBV11-2 ASSLPSGETQY
TRBV19 ASNRGVSNQPQH
TRBV27 ASSLSWTSGSIPGELF
TRBV9 ASSETAGSGANVLT
TRBV7-2 ASSQGEENYGYT
TRBV5-1 ASSETLYQETQY
TRBV7-9 ASSFKGGTYNEQF
TRBV4-3 ASSQDQGPYNEQF
TRBV2 ASGWGGTEAF
TRBV6-5 ASSYLGGEGTEAF
TRBV7-2 ASSLGWRGQNIQY
TRBV7-9 ASSRDRVGQPQH
TRBV29-1 SVRGLAGVGDTQY
TRBV19 ASSTLGGPSYEQY
TRBV27 ASSPRTGGLVDYGYT
TRBV2 ATQGVKGYT
TRBV4-1 ASSFTSGYEQY
TRBV10-3 AISGGAGGGREQF
TRBV5-1 ASSGQVTYEQY
TRBV5-6 ASSLLGSVAF
TRBV9 ASSVGQGASEAF
TRBV19 ASNHQGADGYT
TRBV30 AWSYGADGTYEQY
TRBV27 ASVLEQTTEAF
TRBV27 ASSFQGLNYGYT
TRBV27 ASSLSLRTEAF
TRBV27 ASSLSNPDYNEQF
TRBV5-6 ASSRYFNEQY
TRBV9 ASSDHSEKLF
TRBV9 ASSVGQGHNEQY
TRBV9 ASSVSGGQPNYGYT
TRBV9 ASSVRGSDQPQH
TRBV7-9 ASSGRKNTYEQY
TRBV7-6 ASSSQQGPPVNQPQH
TRBV28 ASSPLAGGPETQY
TRBV7-6 ASSFRLITQGNTEAF
TRBV19 ASSIERTASRELF
TRBV4-2 ASSQDRAGQREGYT
TRBV27 ASRDRAKETQY
TRBV7-9 ASSFGQGSNQPQH